Below, 10 T cell receptor beta chains from the same sample are listed, as sequenced in a study of T cells in Graves' hyperthyroidism and ophthalmopathy. Authors of the study amplified TCR beta CDR3 regions from RNA transcripts. The TCR CDR3 first-round RT-PCR relied on the HTBI primer set. MiXCR, applied by TCRdb to the multiplex PCR reads, yields one record per CDR3 protein. The repertoire has about 640,000 distinct CDR3 sequences, under 25% of them found once; the top ten carry about 35%. The sample comprised blood. All receptors come from a man younger than 45 with Graves' ophthalmopathy.

This clonotype was seen more than once but under ten times. The gene calls are TRBV28 and TRBJ1-4; 10 bases fit TRBD1. The junction had 6 bases not matched to a gene; V was cut back by 8 bases and J by 6 bases. The CDR3 extends over 14 amino acids. Germline V gives CDR1 MDHEN, CDR2 SYDVKM. The CDR3 loop is CASGYGTGDEKLFF. Here the CDR3 DNA reads TGTGCCAGCGGTTACGGGACAGGGGATGAAAAACTGTTTTTT.

This chain links TRBV3-1 with TRBJ1-3, with TRBD1 as a possible D gene (5 bases). V lost 1 base and J lost 3, with 10 bases in between. The length of the CDR3 is 15 residues. CDR1 LGHDT and CDR2 YNNKEL come from the germline V gene (reference sequence). CDR3 sequence: CASSQVTGGGNTIYF. The CDR3 DNA sequence: TGTGCCAGCAGCCAAGTTACAGGCGGTGGAAACACCATATATTTT.

This chain connects TRBV11-2 to TRBJ2-7; D gene unclear. V gave up 4 bases and J gave up 2 bases, with 9 bases separating them. The CDR3 is 13 residues long. Per germline, CDR1 SGHAT and CDR2 FQNNGV. The CDR3 here is CASSSPLTYEQYF. The CDR3 DNA reads TGTGCCAGCAGCTCCCCCCTAACCTACGAGCAGTACTTC.

This clonotype has more than one count but fewer than ten. The chain links TRBV7-2 to TRBJ2-2; tentatively, D is TRBD1 (6 bases). Germline CDR1 reads SGHTA; CDR2 reads FQGNSA. Trimming took 1 base from V and 7 from J, leaving 13 bases between them. The CDR3 totals 15 residues. The chain's CDR3 is CASSLGTGFIGELFF. For the CDR3, the DNA is TGTGCCAGCAGCTTAGGTACAGGGTTCATCGGGGAGCTGTTTTTT.

A few counts support this clonotype. The chain carries TRBV20-1 and TRBJ2-1; 12 bases are shared with TRBD2. From germline, CDR1 is DFQATT and CDR2 SNEGSKA (reference sequence). V shed 1 base and J 4 bases; nucleotides not matched to a gene: 8. The CDR3 sequence is 17 residues long. CDR3 amino acids: CSARVEVLAGGYNEQFF. The CDR3 DNA is TGCAGTGCTAGAGTTGAAGTTCTAGCGGGAGGGTACAATGAGCAGTTCTTC.

The V gene is TRBV6-2 or TRBV6-3, the J gene TRBJ2-4; TRBD1 aligns across 8 bases. Germline V gene data show CDR1 as MNHEY and CDR2 as SVGEGT. The ends lost 4 bases at V and 8 bases at J; junction bases unmatched: 7. The CDR3 consists of 14 residues. For the CDR3, the DNA is TGTGCCAGCAGTTGGACAGGGTCCGTGTACATTCAGTACTTC. Protein sequence: CASSWTGSVYIQYF.

This clonotype has a handful of counts. This sequence joins TRBV6-2 or TRBV6-3 and TRBJ1-4; D uncertain. This CDR3 spans 17 amino acids. The germline gives CDR1 MNHEY, CDR2 SVGEGT. V lost 4 bases to trimming and J lost 0 bases, with 15 bases between them. The chain's CDR3 is CASSFTGRGATNEKLFF. The CDR3 nucleotides read TGTGCCAGCAGTTTCACTGGGCGTGGAGCAACTAATGAAAAACTGTTTTTT.

V usage is TRBV4-2 and J usage is TRBJ1-5; 9 nucleotides align to TRBD1. Germline lookup yields CDR1 LGHNA and CDR2 YNFKEQ. The J segment lost 6 bases and the V segment lost 1 base, leaving 4 bases of the junction unmatched. The CDR3 is made up of 15 amino acids. The CDR3 protein is CASSQGTGERQPQHF. The DNA of the CDR3 is TGTGCCAGCAGCCAAGGGACAGGGGAACGTCAGCCCCAGCATTTT.

This clonotype was found a few times. The chain uses TRBV12-3 or TRBV12-4 and TRBJ2-1; possibly TRBD2 for D (6 bases). The V gene lost 5 bases and the J gene lost 5 bases, with 19 bases spanning the gap. This CDR3 comprises 16 residues. The CDR3 coding sequence is TGTGCCAGCAGTCCCAGACAGACTAGTCAAAACAATGAGCAGTTCTTC. Translated: CASSPRQTSQNNEQFF.

This clonotype was seen ten or more times. The rearrangement uses TRBV7-9 and TRBJ2-5; no firm D call. Trimming cost V 3 bases and J 1 base, with 12 bases left between them. Germline V gives CDR1 SEHNR, CDR2 FQNEAQ (reference sequence). The CDR3 extends over 15 amino acids. CDR3: CASSLVVGSQETQYF. The CDR3 nucleotides are TGTGCCAGCAGCTTGGTAGTCGGCAGCCAAGAGACCCAGTACTTC.